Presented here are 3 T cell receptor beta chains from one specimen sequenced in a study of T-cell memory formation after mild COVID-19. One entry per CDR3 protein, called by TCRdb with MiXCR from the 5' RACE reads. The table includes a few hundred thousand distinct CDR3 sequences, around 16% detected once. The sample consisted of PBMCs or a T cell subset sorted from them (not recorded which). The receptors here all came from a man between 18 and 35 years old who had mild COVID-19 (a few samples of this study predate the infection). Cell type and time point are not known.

CDR3 DNA sequence: TGTGCCAGCAGCCAAGACAGGGCTTTCCGTAATTCACCCCTCCACTTT. This translates into CASSQDRAFRNSPLHF. The chain couples TRBV3-1 to TRBJ1-6; D possibly corresponds to TRBD1 (5 bases). V was clipped by 0 bases and J by 6 bases, with 12 bases between them. The V gene's germline CDR1 is LGHDT and CDR2 YNNKEL (reference sequence). The CDR3 extends over 16 amino acids.

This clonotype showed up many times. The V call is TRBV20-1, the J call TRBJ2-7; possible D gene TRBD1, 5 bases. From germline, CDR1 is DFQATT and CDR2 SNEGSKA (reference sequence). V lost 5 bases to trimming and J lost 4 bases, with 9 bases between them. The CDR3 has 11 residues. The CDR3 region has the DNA TGCAGTGCTCTCGCAGGGTACGAGCAGTACTTC. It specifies CSALAGYEQYF.

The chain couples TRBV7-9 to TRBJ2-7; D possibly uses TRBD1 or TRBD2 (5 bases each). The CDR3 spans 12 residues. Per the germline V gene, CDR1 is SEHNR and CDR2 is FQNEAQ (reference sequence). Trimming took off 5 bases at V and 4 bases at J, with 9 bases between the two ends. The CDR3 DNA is TGTGCCAGCAGCCCAGAGGGGTACGAGCAGTACGTC. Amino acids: CASSPEGYEQYV.